This T cell receptor beta chain derives from a study of blood T cell repertoires in COVID-19. Methods used by the authors: Estimated nucleated cell counts came from reference gene primer amplification. Sequencing used immunoSEQ multiplex PCR; TCRdb keeps in-frame clones, though not all of them. The V and J calls and clone size are taken from that table; D and trimming were inferred from the DNA. The sample holds about 140,000 clones, approximately 90% seen once. This clone appeared a single time. The CDR3 is 14 amino acids. Trimming at V came to 5 bases and at J to 5 bases, leaving 7 bases not matched to a gene. Germline assignment: CDR1 SNHLY and CDR2 FYNNEI.

This receptor was identified in a woman aged 80 or older with acute or convalescent COVID-19. The genes are TRBV2 and TRBJ1-2, with TRBD1 matching over 8 bases. Sequencing was performed on peripheral blood. In DNA form, the CDR3 reads TGTGCCAGCAGTATCGGACAGGGTGGTTATGGCTACACCTTC. It translates to CASSIGQGGYGYTF.